This is a list of T cell receptor beta chains from one sample in a study of cytomegalovirus exposure and HLA in healthy donors. Sequencing was performed with immunoSEQ multiplex PCR; in TCRdb, only in-frame clones are kept and a portion is missing. The repertoire includes 90,000 to 110,000 clones, roughly 76% of them detected once, and 6.5% to 8.5% sits in the top ten. Source material: PBMCs. Source of these receptors: a man under 40 in good health and CMV-seropositive. Each CDR3 is given with its conserved first and last residue. The D gene is left open where the match is weak. Clone size is not always given. Where it is, it says once, few, many or a class for expanded clones.

d_gene | j_gene | v_gene | abundance | CDR3aa | CDR3nt
TRBD1 | TRBJ1-5 | TRBV2 | NA | CASSRDSLSNQPQHF | TGTGCCAGCTCGAGGGACAGTCTTAGCAATCAGCCCCAGCATTTT
NA | TRBJ2-7 | TRBV19 | NA | CASSPDSSYEQYF | TGTGCCAGTAGTCCGGACAGCTCCTACGAGCAGTACTTC
NA | TRBJ1-1 | TRBV7-3 | NA | CASSPRGGRNTEAFF | TGTGCCAGCAGCCCCCGCGGAGGCAGGAACACTGAAGCTTTCTTT
NA | TRBJ2-1 | TRBV7-9 | NA | CASSPPLGHYNEQFF | TGTGCCAGCAGCCCACCTCTTGGACACTACAATGAGCAGTTCTTC
TRBD1 | TRBJ2-7 | TRBV30 | NA | CAWSRTGGSFYYEQYF | TGTGCCTGGAGTCGAACAGGGGGCTCTTTTTACTACGAGCAGTACTTC
NA | TRBJ1-5 | TRBV30 | NA | CAWSVRGADNQPQHF | TGTGCCTGGAGTGTACGGGGGGCAGACAATCAGCCCCAGCATTTT
TRBD1 | TRBJ2-7 | TRBV5-1 | NA | CASSLGDRLLHEQYF | TGCGCCAGCAGCTTGGGGGACAGACTGCTGCACGAGCAGTACTTC
NA | TRBJ1-5 | TRBV19 | NA | CASQRGAGGLVQPQHF | TGTGCCAGCCAACGGGGGGCGGGGGGGTTGGTTCAGCCCCAGCATTTT
NA | TRBJ2-5 | TRBV7-8 | once | CASSRSVSDQETQYF | TGTGCCAGCAGCAGATCGGTCAGCGACCAAGAGACCCAGTACTTC
TRBD1 | TRBJ2-7 | TRBV7-6 | once | CASSLGDRGTYEQYF | TGTGCCAGCAGCTTGGGGGACAGGGGTACCTACGAGCAGTACTTC
NA | TRBJ1-6 | TRBV6-5 | few | CASSSGQSNSPLHF | TGTGCCAGCAGTTCCGGACAGAGTAATTCACCCCTCCACTTT
TRBD1 | TRBJ1-2 | TRBV6-5 | NA | CASRNTGGRSGYTF | TGTGCCAGCAGAAATACAGGGGGCCGGAGTGGCTACACCTTC
TRBD1 | TRBJ1-5 | TRBV2 | NA | CATADRENQPQHF | TGTGCCACCGCGGACAGGGAAAATCAGCCCCAGCATTTT
TRBD2 | TRBJ2-3 | TRBV4-2 | NA | CASSQDSSGGGTDTQYF | TGTGCCAGCAGCCAAGATTCTAGCGGGGGCGGGACAGATACGCAGTATTTT
TRBD1 | TRBJ1-2 | TRBV29-1 | NA | CSVLDRGPGYTF | TGCAGCGTTTTGGACAGGGGCCCTGGCTACACCTTC
TRBD1 | TRBJ1-6 | TRBV19 | NA | CASSITGTGNSPLHF | TGTGCCAGTAGTATTACCGGGACAGGGAATTCACCCCTCCACTTT
TRBD1 | TRBJ2-2 | TRBV6-1 | NA | CASRYETGSGELFF | TGTGCCAGCAGATACGAGACAGGGTCCGGGGAGCTGTTTTTT
NA | TRBJ2-7 | TRBV9 | NA | CASSVDLGAYEQYF | TGTGCCAGCAGCGTCGACCTAGGGGCCTACGAGCAGTACTTC
NA | TRBJ2-7 | TRBV5-1 | NA | CASSPRPGANVYEQYF | TGCGCCAGCAGCCCCAGGCCAGGGGCCAACGTCTACGAGCAGTACTTC
NA | TRBJ2-1 | TRBV6-1 | NA | CASSDGQYNEQFF | TGTGCCAGCAGCGATGGACAGTACAATGAGCAGTTCTTC
NA | TRBJ2-5 | TRBV5-5 | NA | CASSLERWLGWGVQETQYF | TGTGCCAGCAGCTTGGAACGGTGGCTCGGCTGGGGGGTCCAAGAGACCCAGTACTTC